Listed below are T cell receptor beta chains from one sample, sequenced in a study of vaccination effects on CD4 cells after COVID-19. Measured with immunoSEQ multiplex PCR; TCRdb has only the in-frame clones, and not every one. The table includes tens of thousands of clones, over 70% detected once. Their antigens are not known. Sequences were derived from CD4+ T cells from PBMCs cultured with SARS-CoV-2 spike peptides, sampled before COVID-19 vaccination. The source of these receptors is a human donor who received a COVID-19 vaccine. The CDR3 runs from the conserved cysteine through the conserved F or W. The D gene is left open where the match is weak. For some rows the clone size is stated as once, few or many, or as a class when expanded; others skip it.

>.|TRBJ1-1|.|TRBV5-1|14
TGCGCCAGCATCCAAGGTCCGGGGAACACTGAAGCTTTCTTT
CASIQGPGNTEAFF
>.|TRBJ1-1|.|TRBV7-2|14
TGTGCCAGCAGCTTAGCGAGGGGGGCCACTGAAGCTTTCTTT
CASSLARGATEAFF
>.|TRBJ2-5|.|TRBV7-2|14
TGTGCCAGCAGCTTAGCGCTAGCCGGGGAGACCCAGTACTTC
CASSLALAGETQYF
>.|TRBJ2-6|few|TRBV6-4|14
TGTGCCAGCAGTGTCCAAACTGGGGCCAACGTCCTGACTTTC
CASSVQTGANVLTF
>TRBD2|TRBJ2-3|.|TRBV5-1|16
TGCGCCAGCAGCCTTTTGACTAGCGGGGGCACAGATACGCAGTATTTT
CASSLLTSGGTDTQYF
>TRBD1|TRBJ2-1|few|TRBV7-2|13
TGTGCCAGCAGTCGACAGGGGTACGATGAGCAGTTCTTC
CASSRQGYDEQFF
>.|TRBJ1-1|.|TRBV6-1|15
TGTGCCAGCAGTGAAGTAACGGGACTCTCGCGCGGAGCTTTCTTT
CASSEVTGLSRGAFF
>.|TRBJ1-4|.|TRBV5-1|15
TGCGCCAGCAGCTTAGGAGGGGGACCTAATGAAAAACTGTTTTTT
CASSLGGGPNEKLFF
>.|TRBJ1-1|few|TRBV20-1|11
TGCAGTGCCGCCAGGATTCTTGAAGCTTTCTTT
CSAARILEAFF
>.|TRBJ2-2|.|TRBV2|16
TGTGCCAGCAGTGAAAGAGGGACTCACAACACCGGGGAGCTGTTTTTT
CASSERGTHNTGELFF
>TRBD2|TRBJ2-5|.|TRBV6-5|15
TGTGCCAGCACCCCAGGAGTAGCGGGGCAAGAGACCCAGTACTTC
CASTPGVAGQETQYF
>.|TRBJ1-2|.|TRBV7-9|15
TGTGCCAGCAGCTTAACCTCGACAGTTGGCTCTGGCTACACCTTC
CASSLTSTVGSGYTF
>TRBD1|TRBJ2-5|few|TRBV10-2|16
TGCGCCAGCAGTGAGTCGAAACAGGGGGCTAGGAAGACCCAGTACTTC
CASSESKQGARKTQYF
>TRBD1|TRBJ2-6|.|TRBV9|18
TGTGCCAGCAGTGGGGCCCCAGGGGGCCCCTCTGGGGCCAACGTCCTGACTTTC
CASSGAPGGPSGANVLTF
>.|TRBJ2-3|.|TRBV19|15
TGTGCCAGCCAGGCCGGGCCAAGGGTAGCAGATACGCAGTATTTT
CASQAGPRVADTQYF
>.|TRBJ2-3|.|TRBV29-1|15
TGCAGCGTTGAAACCCCTGTGGGGCTGACAGATACGCAGTATTTT
CSVETPVGLTDTQYF
>TRBD2|TRBJ2-1|.|TRBV7-9|16
TGTGCCAGCAGCTTAGGGGAGGGCGGGGGGAACAATGAGCAGTTCTTC
CASSLGEGGGNNEQFF
>.|TRBJ1-1|few|TRBV7-2|12
TGTGCCAGCAGCTTAGTCTTAACTGAAGCTTTCTTT
CASSLVLTEAFF
>.|TRBJ1-4|.|TRBV2|16
TGTGCCAGCAGAACGAGAGGGGCAGCAACTAATGAAAAACTGTTTTTT
CASRTRGAATNEKLFF
>.|TRBJ1-6|few|TRBV10-3|12
TGTGCCATCGGCTTGGGGGATTCACCCCTCCACTTT
CAIGLGDSPLHF
>TRBD1|TRBJ1-2|.|TRBV14|13
TGTGCCAGCAGCCTCGCGGACAGGGATGGCTACACCTTC
CASSLADRDGYTF
>.|TRBJ2-3|.|TRBV9|16
TGTGCCAGCAGCACTTATCCGGAGGCCCGCGCAGATACGCAGTATTTT
CASSTYPEARADTQYF
>.|TRBJ2-3|.|TRBV2|12
TGTGCCAGCAGCCTTACTAGAGACCAGCAGTATTTT
CASSLTRDQQYF
>.|TRBJ2-5|.|TRBV12-3/TRBV12-4|13
TGTGCCAGCAGTTTGGGCAGGGCCGAGACCCAGTACTTC
CASSLGRAETQYF
>TRBD1|TRBJ1-3|.|TRBV5-6|14
TGTGCCAGCAGCTTCCCGGGACAGGGTCACACCATATATTTT
CASSFPGQGHTIYF
>.|TRBJ2-2|.|TRBV28|12
TGTGCCAGCAGTTTGAACACCGGGGAGCTGTTTTTT
CASSLNTGELFF
>.|TRBJ2-5|.|TRBV6-1|17
TGTGCCAGCAGTGAAGAACTGCGTGGAGGGGGTCAAGAGACCCAGTACTTC
CASSEELRGGGQETQYF
>.|TRBJ1-1|.|TRBV6-2/TRBV6-3|14
TGTGCCAGCAGTCGATGGTCAATGAACACTGAAGCTTTCTTT
CASSRWSMNTEAFF
>TRBD1|TRBJ1-5|once|TRBV10-1|16
TGCGCCAGCTTCAGGACAGGACCTAATAGCAATCAGCCCCAGCATTTT
CASFRTGPNSNQPQHF
>.|TRBJ1-1|.|TRBV5-1|16
TGCGCCAGCAGCCGTCTGGACAGCGGGGCAGGCACTGAAGCTTTCTTT
CASSRLDSGAGTEAFF
>TRBD1|TRBJ1-2|.|TRBV2|13
TGTGCCAGCATGAGGGGGCCAGATAATGGCTACACCTTC
CASMRGPDNGYTF
>TRBD2|TRBJ2-5|.|TRBV3-1/TRBV3-2|16
TGTGCCAGCAGCCTGGGGACTAGCGGGGGGGAGGAGACCCAGTACTTC
CASSLGTSGGEETQYF
>TRBD2|TRBJ2-3|.|TRBV6-5|16
TGTGCCAGCAGTTACTCACTAGCGGGGGCCACAGATACGCAGTATTTT
CASSYSLAGATDTQYF
>.|TRBJ1-3|.|TRBV2|13
TGTGCCAGCAGTGACCTACGGGGAAACACCATATATTTT
CASSDLRGNTIYF
>TRBD2|TRBJ2-1|.|TRBV4-1|17
TGCGCCAGCAGCCAGGGACTAGCGCTTAGCTCCTACAATGAGCAGTTCTTC
CASSQGLALSSYNEQFF
>.|TRBJ1-1|few|TRBV6-4|13
TGTGCCAGCAGTGATACGGGAAGCACTGAAGCTTTCTTT
CASSDTGSTEAFF
>.|TRBJ1-2|.|TRBV7-2|17
TGTGCCAGCAGCCGGGACCGGGAGGGGATTTCTAACTATGGCTACACCTTC
CASSRDREGISNYGYTF
>TRBD1|TRBJ2-1|.|TRBV19|18
TGTGCCAGTAGTCCTGCTCCCCAGGGGGCAAGCTCCTACAATGAGCAGTTCTTC
CASSPAPQGASSYNEQFF
>.|TRBJ2-2|.|TRBV12-5|14
TGTGCTAGTGGTTTGTCAATGGGCACCGGGGAGCTGTTTTTT
CASGLSMGTGELFF
>.|TRBJ2-3|.|TRBV18|14
TGTGCCAGCTCTGGGGGGACTAGCACAGATACGCAGTATTTT
CASSGGTSTDTQYF
>.|TRBJ1-3|.|TRBV6-5|14
TGTGCCAGCCGTAATCAGGGTGCTGGAAACACCATATATTTT
CASRNQGAGNTIYF
>TRBD1|TRBJ1-5|.|TRBV18|20
TGTGCCAGCTCAGCATTTTTTCAGGGGGCCGGTAGTTATAGCAATCAGCCCCAGCATTTT
CASSAFFQGAGSYSNQPQHF
>.|TRBJ2-5|.|TRBV5-1|14
TGCGCCAGCAGGGAAGTAGGGGGGAAAGAGACCCAGTACTTC
CASREVGGKETQYF
>.|TRBJ1-1|.|TRBV19|15
TGTGCCAGTAGTGAACCCGGGACATTGAACACTGAAGCTTTCTTT
CASSEPGTLNTEAFF
>.|TRBJ2-1|.|TRBV20-1|10
TGCAGTGCTTTAAACAATGAGCAGTTCTTC
CSALNNEQFF
>.|TRBJ1-3|.|TRBV5-1|13
TGCGCCATCACGCGAGAGGGGCGGGACACCATATATTTT
CAITREGRDTIYF
>.|TRBJ1-3|.|TRBV28|15
TGTGCCAGCAGTGTGGGGGGCGCGACTGGAAACACCATATATTTT
CASSVGGATGNTIYF
>.|TRBJ2-5|.|TRBV7-8|13
TGTGCCAGCAGTTCACAGGGTGGGGAGACCCAGTACTTC
CASSSQGGETQYF
>TRBD1|TRBJ2-5|.|TRBV11-1|15
TGTGCCAGCAGCTTGGGAACAGGGGTAGCAGAGACCCAGTACTTC
CASSLGTGVAETQYF
>.|TRBJ2-3|.|TRBV9|14
TGTGCCAGCAGCGTAGGCGTTAGTAAAGATACGCAGTATTTT
CASSVGVSKDTQYF
>.|TRBJ1-1|few|TRBV18|13
TGTGCCAGCTCATCCGACAGGAACACTGAAGCTTTCTTT
CASSSDRNTEAFF
>.|TRBJ1-3|few|TRBV19|16
TGTGCCAGTAGTGCGGGCAGCTTGGATCCTGGAAACACCATATATTTT
CASSAGSLDPGNTIYF
>.|TRBJ1-5|.|TRBV4-1|14
TGCGCCAGCAGCCAGGTAGCAGGTAGCCAGCCCCAGCATTTT
CASSQVAGSQPQHF
>.|TRBJ1-1|.|TRBV2|15
TGTGCCAGCAGTGAAAATGGCGGCTTGAACACTGAAGCTTTCTTT
CASSENGGLNTEAFF
>.|TRBJ1-5|.|TRBV7-2|13
TGTGCCAGCAGCTTAACATTCCATCAGCCCCAGCATTTT
CASSLTFHQPQHF